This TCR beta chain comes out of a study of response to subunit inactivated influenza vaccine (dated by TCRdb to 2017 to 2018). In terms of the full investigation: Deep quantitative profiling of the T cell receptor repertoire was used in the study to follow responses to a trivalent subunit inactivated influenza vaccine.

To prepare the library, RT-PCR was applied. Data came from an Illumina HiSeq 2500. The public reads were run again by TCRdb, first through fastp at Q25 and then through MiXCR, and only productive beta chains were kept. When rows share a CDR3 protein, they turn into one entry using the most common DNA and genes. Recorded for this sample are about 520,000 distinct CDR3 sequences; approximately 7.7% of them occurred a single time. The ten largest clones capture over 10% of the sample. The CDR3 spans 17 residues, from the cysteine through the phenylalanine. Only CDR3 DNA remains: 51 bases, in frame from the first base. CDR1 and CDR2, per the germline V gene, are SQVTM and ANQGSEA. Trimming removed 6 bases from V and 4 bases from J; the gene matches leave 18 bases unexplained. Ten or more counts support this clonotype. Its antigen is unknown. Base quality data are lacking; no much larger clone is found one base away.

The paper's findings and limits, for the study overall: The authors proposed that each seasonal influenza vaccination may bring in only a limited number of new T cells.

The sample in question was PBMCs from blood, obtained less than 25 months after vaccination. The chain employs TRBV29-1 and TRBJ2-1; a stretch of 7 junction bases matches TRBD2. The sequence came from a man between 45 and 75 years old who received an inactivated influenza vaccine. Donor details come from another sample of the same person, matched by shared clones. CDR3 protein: CSVAGPSGAMRYNEQFF. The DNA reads TGCAGCGTCGCAGGGCCTAGCGGAGCGATGAGGTACAATGAGCAGTTCTTC.